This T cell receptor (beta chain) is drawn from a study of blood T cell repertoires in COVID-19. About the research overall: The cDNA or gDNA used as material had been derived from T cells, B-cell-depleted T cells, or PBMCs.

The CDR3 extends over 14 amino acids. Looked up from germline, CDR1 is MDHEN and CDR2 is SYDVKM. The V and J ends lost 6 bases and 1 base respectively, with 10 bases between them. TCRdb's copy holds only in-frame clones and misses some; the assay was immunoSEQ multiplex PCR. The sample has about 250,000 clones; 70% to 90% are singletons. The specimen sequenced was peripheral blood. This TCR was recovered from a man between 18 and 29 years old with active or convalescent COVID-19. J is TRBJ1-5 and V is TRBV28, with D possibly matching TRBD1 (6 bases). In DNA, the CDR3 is TGTGCCAGCAGGTGGGGGCAGAGCAATCAGCCCCAGCATTTT. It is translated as CASRWGQSNQPQHF.